The T cell receptor (beta chain) described here comes from a study of blood T cell repertoires in COVID-19 (dated by TCRdb to the early 2020s). At the level of the whole study: Samples from collaborators originated in the United States, Italy and Spain and spanned both the acute and convalescent phases of COVID-19. The prospective study material was composed of cDNA or gDNA derived from T cells, B-cell-depleted T cells, or PBMCs. Deeply sampled blood TCRbeta repertoires from subjects exposed to, actively infected with, or recovered from COVID-19 were included in the dataset. The repertoires were made available in a free public database intended to serve as a resource for research on the immune response to SARS-CoV-2. Samples were obtained from the ongoing ImmuneRACE study (first 160 participants) and from roughly 1,300 subjects provided by 6 global collaborators. A de-identified subject ID, COVID-19 status, age in years and sex were almost always included in the sample metadata. Where available, HLA class I and class II types were taken from metadata supplied by the sample provider and were not determined by assay-based typing. General findings and caveats noted by the study authors: The quantity of clinical and demographic metadata differed by source and by participant and was supplied without curation.

The CDR3, cysteine through phenylalanine, is 16 amino acids long. This entry keeps only the CDR3 DNA: 48 bases, framed from base 1. As encoded in the germline V gene (reference sequence), CDR1 is LGHDT while CDR2 is YNNKEL. V drops 5 bases and J drops 0 bases, leaving 13 bases in between. Concerning this clone itself: The antigen this receptor binds is unknown. No qualities accompany the bases; no much larger clone lies one base away.

The immunoSEQ Assay, a bias-controlled multiplex PCR, was used to amplify TCRbeta CDR3 regions from genomic DNA. On the authors' methods: The number of nucleated cells in each sample was estimated from the amplification of reference gene primers within the assay. Sequence reads were collapsed and filtered to measure the absolute abundance of every unique TCRbeta CDR3 rearrangement. Productive Simpson clonality was computed per sample as the square root of Simpson's diversity index over productive rearrangements. The table was pulled from immuneACCESS by TCRdb, which kept in-frame rearrangements only. Such tables lose some clones; where checked, under half of the loss comes from unresolved V genes, and the rest has no known cause. That table furnishes V, J and clone size, whereas the DNA furnished D and trimming. This sample gives 250,000 to 350,000 clones in total; approximately 92% of them show up just once. Around 20% of the sample is taken by the ten largest.

Participants in the prospective study were aged about 18 to 95 years, lived in 20 to 25 United States geographic areas, and enrolled through a virtual design. To assign participants to cohorts, the prospective study relied on clinical history that participants themselves reported in a screening survey and a study questionnaire. Recovered participants in ImmuneRACE Cohort 3 were defined by two consecutive negative NP/OP PCR tests, clearance by a healthcare professional, or resolution of symptoms. Mobile phlebotomists in the prospective study collected whole blood, serum and a nasopharyngeal or oropharyngeal swab from every participant. Prospective study participants could optionally give additional blood draws and questionnaires over an approximately 2-month period. Blood samples from the prospective study were shipped frozen or at room temperature prior to DNA extraction.

Sequencing input: PBMCs or T cells enriched from blood (not recorded which). The clonotype originates from a woman aged 30 to 39 who had recovered from COVID-19. The chain was built from TRBV3-1 (or the pseudogene TRBV3-2) and TRBJ1-4; confidence is insufficient to name the D gene. The nucleotide sequence reads TGTGCCAGCAGCTCACCATCACTTGCAACTAATGAAAAACTGTTTTTT. Its product reads: CASSSPSLATNEKLFF.